This T cell receptor (beta chain) was sequenced during a study of regulatory T cells in long-lasting Graves disease. V lost 1 base to trimming and J lost 0 bases, with 10 bases between them. From germline, CDR1 is GTSNPN and CDR2 SVGIG (reference sequence). The CDR3 has 14 residues. Arm-PCR with iRepertoire HTBI primers amplified the CDR3 regions for these TCR beta libraries. TCRdb used MiXCR to reprocess the multiplex PCR reads, holding one entry per CDR3 protein. The data contain 400,000 to 500,000 distinct CDR3 sequences, around 16% of them seen just once; the ten biggest clones take up roughly 8%. This clonotype was recorded many times. Documented time point: newly diagnosed GD, antithyroid drugs for less than 3 months. RNA extracted from PBMCs served as the sequencing template. Under American Thyroid Association guidelines, Graves' disease was diagnosed. These same records also appear under a second study, on T cells in Graves' hyperthyroidism and ophthalmopathy. That source reports: Model output signaled ophthalmopathy a median approximately 6 months ahead of onset.

The specimen was peripheral blood mononuclear cells (PBMCs), collected at new diagnosis, from a patient treated with antithyroid drugs. The sequence was collected from a woman aged 40 to 50 with Graves disease. The rearrangement joins TRBV30 to TRBJ2-7, with D hard to call. The CDR3 protein is CAWSAPDYSYEQYF. CDR3 DNA: TGTGCCTGGAGTGCACCGGATTACTCCTACGAGCAGTACTTC.